This TCR beta chain was recorded in a study of shared clonotypes between healthy human individuals. Deep-level settings were used for running the assay. The method was immunoSEQ multiplex PCR; TCRdb's version includes in-frame clones alone and lacks a portion of them. The sample gives millions of clones, about 95% of which show up once; 0.9% to 1.4% is in the top ten. Germline lookup yields CDR1 SEHNR and CDR2 FQNEAQ (reference sequence). The length of the CDR3 is 16 residues. Trimming left V 0 bases short and J 2 bases short, with 14 bases between. Points from the study as a whole: Sequencing depth was expected to affect clonotype sharing among donors.

Naive-designated CD8 cells lacked CD45RO, were positively enriched for CCR7, and omitted terminally differentiated effector memory CD45RA+ cells. Concerning this clone: Its antigen is unidentified.

The sample was naive CD8+ T cells sorted from blood. This TCR came from a man aged 18 to 35 in good health. The V and J genes are TRBV7-9 and TRBJ2-7; TRBD1 might be the D (6 bases). CDR3 residues: CASSLAWGRIPYEQYF. DNA for the CDR3: TGTGCCAGCAGCTTAGCGTGGGGGCGCATTCCCTACGAGCAGTACTTC. The whole variable domain, filled in from reference TRBV7-9 and TRBJ2-7, reads DTGVSQNPRHKITKRGQNVTFRCDPISEHNRLYWYRQTLGQGPEFLTYFQNEAQLEKSRLLSDRFSAERPKGSFSTLEIQRTEQGDSAMYLCASSLAWGRIPYEQYFGPGTRLTVT.